This record looks at one TCR beta chain sequence and its context. The data were obtained in a study of blood T cell repertoires in COVID-19. The CDR3 runs to 15 residues. V was pared by 0 bases and J by 1 base, with 10 bases between. Germline V gene data show CDR1 as SGDLS and CDR2 as YYNGEE. Using immunoSEQ multiplex PCR, the repertoire was profiled, and TCRdb retains in-frame clones only, with some absent. The profile shows about 270,000 clones, approximately 87% of them singletons. The source of this sequence is a woman in her 30s with COVID-19, enrolled during active disease. Source material: peripheral blood. The chain uses TRBV9 and TRBJ2-5, with TRBD2 as a possible D gene (6 bases). Here the CDR3 reads CASSVGDSLQETQYF. CDR3 DNA sequence: TGTGCCAGCAGCGTAGGGGACTCCCTCCAAGAGACCCAGTACTTC. The full variable domain, rest sourced from reference TRBV9 and TRBJ2-5, is DSGVTQTPKHLITATGQRVTLRCSPRSGDLSVYWYQQSLDQGLQFLIQYYNGEERAKGNILERFSAQQFPDLHSELNLSSLELGDSALYFCASSVGDSLQETQYFGPGTRLLVL.